The rows below give T cell receptor beta chains drawn from one sample of a study of cytomegalovirus exposure and HLA in healthy donors. The table came from immunoSEQ multiplex PCR; TCRdb's copy has only in-frame clones and leaves some out. The sample shows about 120,000 clones, approximately 80% of them seen only once. What was sequenced was PBMCs. All receptors come from a woman aged 30 to 39 in good health and CMV-seronegative. The CDR3 runs from the conserved cysteine through the conserved F or W. A D gene is named only where the DNA matches it firmly.

NA	TRBV6-1	TRBJ1-1	TGTGCCAGCAGTAACAGGGCCCCCACTGAAGCTTTCTTT	CASSNRAPTEAFF
NA	TRBV6-6	TRBJ2-7	TGTGCCAGCAGTGGGGGGACCAGGGCCTACGAGCAGTACTTC	CASSGGTRAYEQYF
NA	TRBV28	TRBJ2-2	TGTGCCAGCAGTTTGGGCAGATCAGCGAACACCGGGGAGCTGTTTTTT	CASSLGRSANTGELFF
TRBD1	TRBV11-1	TRBJ2-1	TGTGCCAGCAGTCCGATCAACCGGGACAGCTACAATGAGCAGTTCTTC	CASSPINRDSYNEQFF
NA	TRBV10-1	TRBJ2-1	TGCGCCAGCAGTCTGAAAGCTGGAGGCTCCTACAATGAGCAGTTCTTC	CASSLKAGGSYNEQFF
TRBD2	TRBV7-9	TRBJ2-7	TGTTCCAGCAGCTTAGTGGCGGGAGTGGGGTACGAGCAGTACTTC	CSSSLVAGVGYEQYF
NA	TRBV7-9	TRBJ1-1	TGTGCCAGCAGCCAGAGCGGGGGAGTCACTGAAGCTTTCTTT	CASSQSGGVTEAFF
NA	TRBV30	TRBJ1-5	TGTGCCTGGAGCCAGGGGACGGTTAGCAATCAGCCCCAGCATTTT	CAWSQGTVSNQPQHF
TRBD1	TRBV19	TRBJ1-2	TGTGCCAGTAGCTGGGACAGAGCTAACTATGGCTACACCTTC	CASSWDRANYGYTF
NA	TRBV2	TRBJ2-7	TGTGCCAGCGTAACTAGTCTTGAGCAGTACTTC	CASVTSLEQYF
TRBD2	TRBV6-1	TRBJ2-3	TGTGCCAGCATGGGGGAGGGCCTAGATACGCAGTATTTT	CASMGEGLDTQYF
NA	TRBV28	TRBJ2-7	TGTGCCAGCAGGGTTAACACCTACGAGCAGTACTTC	CASRVNTYEQYF